This TCR beta chain was captured in a study of cytomegalovirus exposure and HLA in healthy donors. PCR employed 60 Vbeta and 13 Jbeta primers. Here immunoSEQ multiplex PCR was the method, and the copy in TCRdb shows in-frame clones only, minus some. The table includes 95,000 to 150,000 clones, around 86% detected once. This sequence originates from a woman in her 40s in good health and CMV-seronegative. Sequencing was carried out using PBMCs.

This CDR3 reads CASSRDSRGGLFF. In nucleotides, the CDR3 is TGTGCCAGCAGTAGGGACAGCCGTGGGGGACTGTTTTTT. The chain combines TRBV6-6 with TRBJ1-4; TRBD1 agrees at 7 bases. The CDR3 is 13 residues long. The J segment lost 13 bases and the V segment lost 5 bases, leaving 10 bases of the junction unmatched. CDR1 and CDR2 from the germline V gene are MNHNY and SVGAGI (reference sequence).